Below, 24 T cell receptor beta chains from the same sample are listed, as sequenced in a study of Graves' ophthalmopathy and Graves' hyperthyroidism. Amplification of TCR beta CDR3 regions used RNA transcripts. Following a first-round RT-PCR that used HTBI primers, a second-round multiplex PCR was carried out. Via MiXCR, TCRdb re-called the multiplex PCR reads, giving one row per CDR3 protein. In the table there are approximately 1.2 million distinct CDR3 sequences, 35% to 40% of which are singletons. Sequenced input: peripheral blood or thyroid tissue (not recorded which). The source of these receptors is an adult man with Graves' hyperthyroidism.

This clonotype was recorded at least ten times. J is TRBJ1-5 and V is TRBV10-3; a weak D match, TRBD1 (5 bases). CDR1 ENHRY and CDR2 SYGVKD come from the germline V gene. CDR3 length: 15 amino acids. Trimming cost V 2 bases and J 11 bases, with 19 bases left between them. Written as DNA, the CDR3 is TGTGCCATCAGTGAGAAAGGGGACGGCGGTCGCGCCCAGCATTTT. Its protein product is CAISEKGDGGRAQHF.

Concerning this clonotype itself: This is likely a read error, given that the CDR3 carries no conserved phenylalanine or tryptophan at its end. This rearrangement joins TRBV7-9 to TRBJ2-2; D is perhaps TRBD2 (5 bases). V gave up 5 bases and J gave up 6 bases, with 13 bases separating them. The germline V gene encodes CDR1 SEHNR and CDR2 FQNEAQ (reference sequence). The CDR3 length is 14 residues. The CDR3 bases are TGTGCCAGCAGCCTGGGAGTTCCTGCCGGGGAGCTGTTTTCT. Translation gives CASSLGVPAGELFS.

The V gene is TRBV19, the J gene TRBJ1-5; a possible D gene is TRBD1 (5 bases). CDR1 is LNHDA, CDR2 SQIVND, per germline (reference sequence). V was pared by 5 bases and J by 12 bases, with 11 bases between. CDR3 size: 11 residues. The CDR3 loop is CASSPGTVQHF. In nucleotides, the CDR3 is TGTGCCAGTAGTCCAGGGACGGTCCAGCATTTT.

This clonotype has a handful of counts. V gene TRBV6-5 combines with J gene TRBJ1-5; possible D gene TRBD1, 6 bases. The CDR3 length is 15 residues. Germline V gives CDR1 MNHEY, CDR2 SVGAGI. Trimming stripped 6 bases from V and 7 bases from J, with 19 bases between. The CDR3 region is CASSRSMDSSQPQHF. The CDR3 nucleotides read TGTGCCAGCAGCAGGTCAATGGACAGTAGCCAGCCCCAGCATTTT.

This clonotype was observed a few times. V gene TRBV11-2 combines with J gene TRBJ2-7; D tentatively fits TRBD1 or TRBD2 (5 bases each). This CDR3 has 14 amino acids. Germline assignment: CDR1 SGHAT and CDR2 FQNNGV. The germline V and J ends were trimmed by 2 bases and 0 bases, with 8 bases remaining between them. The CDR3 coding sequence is TGTGCCAGCAGCTTACATGGGACCTCCTACGAGCAGTACTTC. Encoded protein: CASSLHGTSYEQYF. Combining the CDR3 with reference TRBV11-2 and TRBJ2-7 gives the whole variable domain EAGVAQSPRYKIIEKRQSVAFWCNPISGHATLYWYQQILGQGPKLLIQFQNNGVVDDSQLPKDRFSAERLKGVDSTLKIQPAKLEDSAVYLCASSLHGTSYEQYFGPGTRLTVT.

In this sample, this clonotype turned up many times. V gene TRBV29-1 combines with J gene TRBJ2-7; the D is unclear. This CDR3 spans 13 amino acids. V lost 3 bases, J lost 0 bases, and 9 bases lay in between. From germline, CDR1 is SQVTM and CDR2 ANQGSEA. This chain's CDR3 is CSVESSHSYEQYF. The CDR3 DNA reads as TGCAGCGTTGAGAGCAGTCACTCCTACGAGCAGTACTTC.

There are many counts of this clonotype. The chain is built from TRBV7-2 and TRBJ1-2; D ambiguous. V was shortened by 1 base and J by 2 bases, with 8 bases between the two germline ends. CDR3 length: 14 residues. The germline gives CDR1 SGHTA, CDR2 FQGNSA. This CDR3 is CASSLGQANYGYTF. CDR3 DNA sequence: TGTGCCAGCAGCTTAGGGCAGGCCAACTATGGCTACACCTTC.

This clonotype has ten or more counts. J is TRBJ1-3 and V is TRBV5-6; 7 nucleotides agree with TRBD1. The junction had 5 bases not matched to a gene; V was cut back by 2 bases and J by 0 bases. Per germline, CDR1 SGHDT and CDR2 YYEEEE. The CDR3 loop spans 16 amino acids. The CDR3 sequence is CASSFFDRDSGNTIYF. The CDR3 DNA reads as TGTGCCAGCAGCTTCTTCGACAGGGACTCTGGAAACACCATATATTTT.

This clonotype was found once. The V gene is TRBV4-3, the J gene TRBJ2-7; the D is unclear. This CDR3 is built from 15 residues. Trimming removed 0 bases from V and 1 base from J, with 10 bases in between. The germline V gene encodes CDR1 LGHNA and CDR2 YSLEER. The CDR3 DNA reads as TGCGCCAGCAGCCAAGACTATAAGAGATCCTACGAGCAGTACTTC. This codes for CASSQDYKRSYEQYF.

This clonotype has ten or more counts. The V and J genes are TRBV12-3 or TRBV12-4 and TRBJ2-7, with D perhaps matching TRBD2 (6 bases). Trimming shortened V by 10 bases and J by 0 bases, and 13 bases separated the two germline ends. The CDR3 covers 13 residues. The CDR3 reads CATTEGPSYEQYF. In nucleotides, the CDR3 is TGTGCCACCACGGAGGGGCCCTCCTACGAGCAGTACTTC.

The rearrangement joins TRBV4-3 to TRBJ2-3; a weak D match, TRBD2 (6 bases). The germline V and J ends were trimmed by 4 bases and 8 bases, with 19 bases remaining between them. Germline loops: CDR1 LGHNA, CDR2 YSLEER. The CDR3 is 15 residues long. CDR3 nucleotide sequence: TGCGCCAGCAGCCCCCGGGACTGGGGCATTGTTACGCAGTATTTT. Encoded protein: CASSPRDWGIVTQYF.

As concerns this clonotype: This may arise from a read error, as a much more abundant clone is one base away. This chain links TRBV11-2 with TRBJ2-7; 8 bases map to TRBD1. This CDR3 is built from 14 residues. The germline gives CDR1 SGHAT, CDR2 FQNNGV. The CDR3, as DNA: TGTGCCAGCAGCTTAAGGCCAGGGGGCTACAAGCAGTACTTC. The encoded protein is CASSLRPGGYKQYF.

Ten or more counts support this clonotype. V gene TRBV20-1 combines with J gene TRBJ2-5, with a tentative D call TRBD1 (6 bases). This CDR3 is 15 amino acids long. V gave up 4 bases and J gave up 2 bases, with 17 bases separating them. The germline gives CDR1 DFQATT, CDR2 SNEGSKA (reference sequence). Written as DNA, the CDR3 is TGCAGTGCTATATCAGGGGCCGACTCTCAAGAGACCCAGTACTTC. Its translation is CSAISGADSQETQYF.

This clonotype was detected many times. This CDR3 is CASSTGTSGYEQYF. In DNA form, the CDR3 reads TGTGCCAGCAGCACAGGGACCTCGGGGTACGAGCAGTACTTC. The chain uses TRBV7-6 and TRBJ2-7; possibly TRBD1 for D (6 bases). The CDR3 contains 14 residues. Between the trimmed V and J ends, which lost 5 bases and 4 bases, there was a span of 15 bases. Germline V lookup: CDR1 SGHVS, CDR2 FNYEAQ.

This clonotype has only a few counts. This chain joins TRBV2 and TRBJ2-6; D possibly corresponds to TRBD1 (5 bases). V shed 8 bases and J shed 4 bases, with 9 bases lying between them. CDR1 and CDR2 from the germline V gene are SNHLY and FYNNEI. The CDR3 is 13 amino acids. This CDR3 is CASERTGANVLTF. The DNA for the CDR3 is TGTGCCAGCGAGAGGACAGGGGCCAACGTCCTGACTTTC.

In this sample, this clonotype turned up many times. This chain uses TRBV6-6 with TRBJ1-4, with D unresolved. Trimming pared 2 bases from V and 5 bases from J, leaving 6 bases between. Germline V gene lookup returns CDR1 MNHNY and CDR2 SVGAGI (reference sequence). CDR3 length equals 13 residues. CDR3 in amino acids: CASSYGLNEKLFF. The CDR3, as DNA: TGTGCCAGCAGTTACGGGCTGAATGAAAAACTGTTTTTT.

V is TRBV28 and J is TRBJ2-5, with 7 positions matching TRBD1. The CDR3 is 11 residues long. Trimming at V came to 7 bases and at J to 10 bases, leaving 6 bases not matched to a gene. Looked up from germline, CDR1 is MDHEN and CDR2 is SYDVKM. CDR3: CASTMTGFQYF. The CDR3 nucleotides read TGTGCCAGCACCATGACAGGGTTCCAGTACTTC.

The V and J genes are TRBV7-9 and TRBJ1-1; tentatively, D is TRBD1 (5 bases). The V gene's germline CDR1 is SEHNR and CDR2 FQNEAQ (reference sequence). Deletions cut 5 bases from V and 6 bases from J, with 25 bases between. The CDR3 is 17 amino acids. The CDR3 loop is CASSQAESWDSRAEAFF. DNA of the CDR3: TGTGCCAGCAGCCAAGCGGAATCCTGGGACTCGAGGGCTGAAGCTTTCTTT.

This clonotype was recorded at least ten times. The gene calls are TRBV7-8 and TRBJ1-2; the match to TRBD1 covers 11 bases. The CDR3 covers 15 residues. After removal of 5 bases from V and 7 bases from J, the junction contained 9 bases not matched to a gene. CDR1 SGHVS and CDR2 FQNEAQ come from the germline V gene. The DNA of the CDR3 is TGTGCCAGCAGCCCCGGGACAGGGGGAAGGGCTGGCTACACCTTC. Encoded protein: CASSPGTGGRAGYTF.

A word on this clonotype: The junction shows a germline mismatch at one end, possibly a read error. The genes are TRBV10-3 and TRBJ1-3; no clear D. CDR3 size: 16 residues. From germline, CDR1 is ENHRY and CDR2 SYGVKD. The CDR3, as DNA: TGTGCCAGCAGTGACACCCGACGGAACTCTGGAAACACCATATATTTT. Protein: CASSDTRRNSGNTIYF.

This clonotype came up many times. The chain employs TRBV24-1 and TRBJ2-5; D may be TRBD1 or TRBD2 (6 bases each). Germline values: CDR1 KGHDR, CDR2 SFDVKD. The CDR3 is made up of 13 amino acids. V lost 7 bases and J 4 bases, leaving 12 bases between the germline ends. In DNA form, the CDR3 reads TGTGCCACCAGCCCCCGGGGGCGAGAGACCCAGTACTTC. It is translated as CATSPRGRETQYF.

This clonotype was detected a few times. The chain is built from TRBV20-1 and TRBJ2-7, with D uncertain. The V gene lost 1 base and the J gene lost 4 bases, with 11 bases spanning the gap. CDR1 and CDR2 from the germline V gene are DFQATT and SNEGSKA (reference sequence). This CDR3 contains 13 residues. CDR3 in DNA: TGCAGTGCTAGAGTTTCCAGGAGATACGAGCAGTACTTC. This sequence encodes CSARVSRRYEQYF.

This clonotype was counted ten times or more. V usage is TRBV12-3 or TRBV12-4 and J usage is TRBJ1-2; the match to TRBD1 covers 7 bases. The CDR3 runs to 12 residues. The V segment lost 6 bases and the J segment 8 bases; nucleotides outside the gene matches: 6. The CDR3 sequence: CASSLRGYGYTF. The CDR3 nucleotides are TGTGCCAGCAGCCTCAGGGGGTACGGCTACACCTTC.

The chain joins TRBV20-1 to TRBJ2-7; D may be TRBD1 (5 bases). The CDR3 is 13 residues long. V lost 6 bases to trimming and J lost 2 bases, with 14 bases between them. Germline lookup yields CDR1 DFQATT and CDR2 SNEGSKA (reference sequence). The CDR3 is CSAGHGVTYEQYF. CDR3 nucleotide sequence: TGCAGTGCCGGACACGGCGTTACCTACGAGCAGTACTTC.